A single T cell receptor beta chain is shown here with its context. Its antigen remains unknown. TCRalpha and TCRbeta libraries used 5'RACE with constant-segment primers and UMIs. MiXCR was run by TCRdb on the 5' RACE reads, yielding one entry per CDR3 protein. The repertoire holds about 600,000 distinct CDR3 sequences, with about a fifth as singletons. CDR3 length: 17 amino acids. CDR1 is SEHNR, CDR2 FQNEAQ, per germline (reference sequence). J was trimmed by 0 bases and V by 5 bases; bases with no gene match: 9. This record belongs to a study of T-cell memory formation after mild COVID-19. Study background: TCR clusters were largely donor specific. Study-level results: Contracting clones, day 15 to 85, had balanced CD4/CD8, and later expanders favored CD4+.

The TCR sequence derives from an adult woman who had mild COVID-19 (a few samples of this study predate the infection). Cell type and time point are not known. The chain uses TRBV7-9 and TRBJ2-4, with 8 bases matching TRBD1. The sequenced sample was PBMCs or a T cell subset sorted from them (not recorded which). The CDR3 spells CASSLGQGRLAKNIQYF. CDR3 sequence (DNA): TGTGCCAGCAGCCTTGGACAGGGAAGACTAGCCAAAAACATTCAGTACTTC.